The 20 T cell receptor beta chains listed next were all sequenced from one sample in a study of radiotherapy plus CTLA-4 blockade in lung cancer. The repertoire was sequenced with immunoSEQ multiplex PCR; TCRdb's copy has only in-frame clones and lacks some. The profile shows nearly 110,000 clones, approximately 87% of them singletons. This sample comprised peripheral blood, obtained from a patient treated with radiotherapy plus ipilimumab. The receptors stem from a human donor with non-small cell lung cancer that progressed on radiotherapy plus ipilimumab. Some clones in this sample may be carry-over from other donors' samples.

The chain is built from TRBV10-2 and TRBJ2-7, with a tentative D call TRBD2 (5 bases). V dropped 3 bases and J dropped 2 bases, with 11 bases sitting between them. This CDR3 comprises 14 residues. Germline lookup yields CDR1 WSHSY and CDR2 SAAADI. The CDR3 region is CASSEWTPPYEQYF. The DNA of the CDR3 is TGCGCCAGCAGTGAATGGACTCCACCCTACGAGCAGTACTTC.

V is TRBV9 and J is TRBJ2-3; D not certain. CDR1 and CDR2 from the germline V gene are SGDLS and YYNGEE. Trimming took 10 bases from V and 4 from J, leaving 19 bases between them. This CDR3 is built from 14 residues. CDR3 DNA: TGTGCCTCTACCGTGTCAGCTTTCGCAGATACGCAGTATTTT. It specifies CASTVSAFADTQYF.

This clone has just a few counts. The gene calls are TRBV9 and TRBJ2-7; 11 nucleotides align to TRBD1. Germline V gene sequence: CDR1 SGDLS, CDR2 YYNGEE. This CDR3 has 14 amino acids. Unmatched junction bases numbered 0, after V lost 2 bases and J lost 2 bases. The CDR3 spells CASSVDRGPYEQYF. CDR3 bases: TGTGCCAGCAGCGTGGACAGGGGGCCCTACGAGCAGTACTTC.

J is TRBJ2-5 and V is TRBV29-1, with 13 bases lining up with TRBD2. The CDR3 runs 14 residues. Germline CDR1 and CDR2: SQVTM and ANQGSEA. J gave up 2 bases and V 4 bases, and 1 base lay outside the gene matches. Here the CDR3 reads CSVGTSGGQETQYF. In DNA, the CDR3 is TGCAGCGTTGGGACTAGCGGGGGTCAAGAGACCCAGTACTTC.

This clone was seen more than once but under ten times. This sequence joins TRBV7-3 and TRBJ1-1; D ambiguous. The CDR3 is made up of 14 amino acids. Germline-derived CDR1 and CDR2 are SGHTA and FQGTGA. V gave up 2 bases and J gave up 0 bases, with 7 bases separating them. CDR3 sequence reads: CASSLGALNTEAFF. CDR3 bases: TGTGCCAGCAGCTTAGGAGCTTTGAACACTGAAGCTTTCTTT.

This sequence joins TRBV18 and TRBJ1-5, with 8 bases fitting TRBD1. This CDR3 is built from 18 residues. The germline CDR1 and CDR2 sequences are KGHSH and LQKENI. V trimming: 2 bases; J trimming: 6 bases; junction bases outside the gene matches: 15. Written as DNA, the CDR3 is TGTGCCAGCTCACCAGTACCCAGGGGGCTCGAAATGGGTCAGCCCCAGCATTTT. Amino acids: CASSPVPRGLEMGQPQHF.

V gene TRBV2 combines with J gene TRBJ1-5; D ambiguous. Germline V lookup: CDR1 SNHLY, CDR2 FYNNEI. The CDR3 is 14 residues long. V gave up 6 bases and J gave up 3 bases, with 12 bases separating them. For the CDR3, the DNA is TGTGCCAGCAGGGCAGGACTGTCCAATCAGCCCCAGCATTTT. It yields the protein CASRAGLSNQPQHF.

This chain links TRBV2 with TRBJ1-4, with D unresolved. The CDR3 covers 14 residues. Germline CDR1 SNHLY, CDR2 FYNNEI. The V end was cut by 8 bases, the J end by 4 bases, with 14 bases between. CDR3 in DNA: TGTGCCAGCCTTCTCAACGGGCTTAATGAAAAACTGTTTTTT. This gives the protein CASLLNGLNEKLFF.

In its sample, this clone was seen once. Here the CDR3 reads CSGLDTFTGELFF. The CDR3 bases are TGCAGTGGTCTGGACACATTCACCGGGGAGCTGTTTTTT. The chain has TRBV29-1 and TRBJ2-2; possible D gene TRBD1, 5 bases. The CDR3 length is 13 residues. Germline V CDR1 and CDR2: SQVTM, ANQGSEA.

This chain joins TRBV10-3 and TRBJ2-5; 10 nucleotides match TRBD2. The CDR3 consists of 13 residues. Germline-derived CDR1 and CDR2 are ENHRY and SYGVKD. V shed 6 bases, J shed 5 bases, and the junction held 3 bases outside the gene matches. CDR3 amino acids: CAISKRGGETQYF. CDR3 nucleotide sequence: TGTGCCATCAGCAAGCGGGGGGGGGAGACCCAGTACTTC.

This sequence joins TRBV10-3 and TRBJ2-7; D gene uncertain. This CDR3 region has 11 residues. Trimming shortened V by 8 bases and J by 2 bases, and 7 bases separated the two germline ends. Germline V gene data show CDR1 as ENHRY and CDR2 as SYGVKD. The CDR3 DNA follows: TGTGCCATCGGGTTGACCTACGAGCAGTACTTC. Amino acid sequence: CAIGLTYEQYF.

The chain uses TRBV18 and TRBJ1-4; tentatively, D is TRBD1 (5 bases). CDR3 length equals 14 residues. Trimming pared 2 bases from V and 11 bases from J, leaving 15 bases between. CDR1 is KGHSH and CDR2 is LQKENI in the germline V gene. CDR3 DNA: TGTGCCAGCTCACCAGAGGGGATTTCTGGGAAACTGTTTTTT. It is translated as CASSPEGISGKLFF. Full variable domain (missing parts from reference TRBV18 and TRBJ1-4): NAGVMQNPRHLVRRRGQEARLRCSPMKGHSHVYWYRQLPEEGLKFMVYLQKENIIDESGMPKERFSAEFPKEGPSILRIQQVVRGDSAAYFCASSPEGISGKLFFGSGTQLSVL.

The CDR3 DNA is TGTGCCAGCAGCTTAGTAGTCAGGGGGCAAGACGGCTACACCTTC. Encoded protein: CASSLVVRGQDGYTF. This rearrangement joins TRBV5-4 to TRBJ1-2, with TRBD1 matching over 8 bases. With 2 bases clipped from V and 8 bases from J, the junction kept 11 bases outside the gene matches. The germline CDR1 and CDR2 sequences are SGHNT and YYREEE (reference sequence). The CDR3 length is 15 residues.

This chain connects TRBV18 to TRBJ1-5; tentatively, D is TRBD1 (5 bases). This CDR3 contains 15 residues. V lost 6 bases and J 0 bases, leaving 12 bases between the germline ends. Germline V gene data show CDR1 as KGHSH and CDR2 as LQKENI. The CDR3 DNA follows: TGTGCCAGCTCGGCCAAGGGGACTAGCAATCAGCCCCAGCATTTT. Translating it yields CASSAKGTSNQPQHF.

The chain carries TRBV9 and TRBJ2-3; 13 nucleotides line up with TRBD2. Germline V gives CDR1 SGDLS, CDR2 YYNGEE. V was pared by 3 bases and J by 3 bases, with 4 bases of the junction left unmatched. This CDR3 has 16 residues. The CDR3 is CASSGTSGGATDTQYF. Written as DNA, the CDR3 is TGTGCCAGCAGCGGAACTAGCGGGGGGGCGACAGATACGCAGTATTTT. The variable domain in full, completed from reference TRBV9 and TRBJ2-3, reads DSGVTQTPKHLITATGQRVTLRCSPRSGDLSVYWYQQSLDQGLQFLIQYYNGEERAKGNILERFSAQQFPDLHSELNLSSLELGDSALYFCASSGTSGGATDTQYFGPGTRLTVL.

The chain combines TRBV7-2 with TRBJ2-1, with 8 bases fitting TRBD1. V shed 4 bases and J 4 bases; nucleotides not matched to a gene: 12. Germline CDR1 is SGHTA and CDR2 is FQGNSA. The CDR3 totals 17 residues. CDR3 coding DNA: TGTGCCAGCAGCTCTTACTTGACAGGGGTGGTTTACAATGAGCAGTTCTTC. This sequence encodes CASSSYLTGVVYNEQFF.

The V gene is TRBV27, the J gene TRBJ2-7, with 11 nucleotides matching TRBD1. The CDR3 contains 16 residues. Trimming cost V 7 bases and J 3 bases; bases outside gene matches: 11. The germline V gene has CDR1 MNHEY and CDR2 SMNVEV (reference sequence). The CDR3 here is CASIGFGQGADYEQYF. DNA of the CDR3: TGTGCCAGCATAGGGTTTGGACAGGGGGCAGACTACGAGCAGTACTTC.

This chain connects TRBV2 to TRBJ1-2, with 9 bases that match TRBD1. The germline gives CDR1 SNHLY, CDR2 FYNNEI. The V and J ends lost 6 bases and 5 bases, in that order; junction bases with no gene match: 7. This CDR3 region has 14 residues. The CDR3 DNA reads TGTGCCAGCAGACTACAGGGGGCTCGGTATGGCTACACCTTC. Translation: CASRLQGARYGYTF. The entire variable domain, with the rest obtained from reference TRBV2 and TRBJ1-2, is as follows: EPEVTQTPSHQVTQMGQEVILRCVPISNHLYFYWYRQILGQKVEFLVSFYNNEISEKSEIFDDQFSVERPDGSNFTLKIRSTKLEDSAMYFCASRLQGARYGYTFGSGTRLTVV.

The chain has TRBV4-3 and TRBJ2-7; TRBD2 agrees at 16 bases. This CDR3 has 18 residues. CDR1 is LGHNA, CDR2 YSLEER, per germline. With 1 base clipped from V and 2 bases from J, the junction kept 5 bases outside the gene matches. CDR3 DNA sequence: TGCGCCAGCAGCCAAGCGGGACTAGCGGGGGGGCCCCCCTACGAGCAGTACTTC. Encoded protein: CASSQAGLAGGPPYEQYF.

The chain uses TRBV7-9 and TRBJ1-1; D may be TRBD1 (6 bases). CDR1 and CDR2 from the germline V gene are SEHNR and FQNEAQ (reference sequence). The CDR3 has 14 amino acids. V was trimmed by 7 bases and J by 4 bases, leaving 16 bases between them. Here the CDR3 DNA reads TGTGCCAGCACTATCGGGGGCGCGAGCACTGAAGCTTTCTTT. It specifies CASTIGGASTEAFF.